This TCR beta chain was captured in a study of neoadjuvant nivolumab and ipilimumab in lung cancer. The CDR3 has 15 residues. Germline values: CDR1 LNHDA, CDR2 SQIVND (reference sequence). Trimming shortened V by 6 bases and J by 5 bases, and 16 bases separated the two germline ends. Sequencing was performed with immunoSEQ multiplex PCR; in TCRdb, only in-frame clones are kept and a portion is missing. The data contain about 8,800 clones, about 87% of them singletons. Points from the study as a whole: Only a small number of samples underwent TCR sequencing.

Points on this clone: Its antigen is unidentified.

V and J are TRBV19 and TRBJ2-2; D possibly corresponds to TRBD1 (6 bases). The sequence was obtained from an adult with non-small cell lung cancer. The specimen comprised tumor tissue, sampled after neoadjuvant nivolumab, alone or with ipilimumab, at or shortly before surgery. This chain's CDR3 is CASRDRTLYTGELFF. CDR3 bases: TGTGCCAGTAGAGACAGGACGTTGTATACCGGGGAGCTGTTTTTT.